These 16 T cell receptor beta chains originate from one sample sequenced in a study of T cell repertoires in ileal Crohn's disease. Repertoires were generated with immunoSEQ multiplex PCR, while TCRdb's copy carries only in-frame clones and drops some. The sample carries about 3,000 clones, 75% to 85% recorded once. The sample's time point: proximal margin of the surgical specimen (macroscopically non-inflamed). Sequences were obtained from ileal tissue. The receptors shown here come from an adult with Crohn's disease.

The rearrangement uses TRBV28 and TRBJ2-7; D ambiguous. Trimming took off 3 bases at V and 4 bases at J, with 10 bases between the two ends. The CDR3 is 13 amino acids. Germline V gene lookup returns CDR1 MDHEN and CDR2 SYDVKM. Here the CDR3 DNA reads TGTGCCAGCAGTTTCGGACGGAGATACGAGCAGTACTTC. This sequence encodes CASSFGRRYEQYF.

This chain links TRBV5-1 with TRBJ1-2; D is ambiguous. The length of the CDR3 is 13 residues. V lost 0 bases to trimming and J lost 8 bases, with 11 bases between them. Germline V gene data show CDR1 as SGHRS and CDR2 as YFSETQ. The CDR3 spells CASSLDDDHGYTF. The CDR3, as DNA: TGCGCCAGCAGCTTGGACGATGACCACGGCTACACCTTC.

The gene calls are TRBV20-1 and TRBJ2-1; D tentatively fits TRBD1 or TRBD2 (6 bases each). Trimming removed 7 bases at V and 8 bases at J, with 12 bases between. From germline, CDR1 is DFQATT and CDR2 SNEGSKA (reference sequence). This CDR3 contains 11 residues. CDR3 in amino acids: CSGGRGDEQFF. The CDR3, as DNA: TGCAGTGGGGGGCGCGGGGATGAGCAGTTCTTC.

This clone was found a few times. This chain connects TRBV5-4 to TRBJ2-5, with a tentative D call TRBD2 (5 bases). The CDR3 has 12 amino acids. The V gene lost 2 bases and the J gene lost 5 bases, with 7 bases spanning the gap. Germline CDR1 is SGHNT and CDR2 is YYREEE (reference sequence). CDR3 amino acids: CASSFDYETQYF. CDR3 coding DNA: TGTGCCAGCAGCTTCGACTATGAGACCCAGTACTTC. Full variable domain (missing parts from reference TRBV5-4 and TRBJ2-5): ETGVTQSPTHLIKTRGQQVTLRCSSQSGHNTVSWYQQALGQGPQFIFQYYREEENGRGNFPPRFSGLQFPNYSSELNVNALELDDSALYLCASSFDYETQYFGPGTRLLVL.

The chain carries TRBV19 and TRBJ2-7, with D perhaps TRBD1 or TRBD2 (6 bases each). Trimming shortened V by 4 bases and J by 6 bases, and 19 bases separated the two germline ends. Germline V gene data show CDR1 as LNHDA and CDR2 as SQIVND (reference sequence). The CDR3 is 15 residues long. This chain's CDR3 is CASSRGITGGGEQYF. CDR3 coding DNA: TGTGCCAGTAGTAGGGGGATAACCGGAGGGGGCGAGCAGTACTTC.

This rearrangement joins TRBV6-6 to TRBJ1-1; D not resolved. CDR1 MNHNY and CDR2 SVGAGI come from the germline V gene (reference sequence). The CDR3 loop spans 12 amino acids. V was shortened by 6 bases and J by 3 bases, with 8 bases between the two germline ends. CDR3 in amino acids: CASSPEDTEAFF. In DNA form, the CDR3 reads TGTGCCAGCAGCCCCGAGGACACTGAAGCTTTCTTT.

V is TRBV14 and J is TRBJ1-4; D is ambiguous. The CDR3 consists of 16 residues. Trimming removed 1 base at V and 8 bases at J, with 17 bases between. Germline assignment: CDR1 SGHDN and CDR2 FVKESK. CDR3 region: CASSQARGPAREKLFF. CDR3 coding DNA: TGTGCCAGCAGCCAAGCTCGTGGACCGGCTAGGGAAAAACTGTTTTTT.

The chain combines TRBV4-2 with TRBJ2-3; D gene unclear. Germline V gene lookup returns CDR1 LGHNA and CDR2 YNFKEQ. This CDR3 is 15 amino acids long. Between the trimmed V and J ends, which lost 0 bases and 3 bases, there was a span of 10 bases. The CDR3 loop is CASSQDGLVTDTQYF. The CDR3 DNA reads as TGTGCCAGCAGCCAAGATGGGTTAGTGACAGATACGCAGTATTTT.

The genes are TRBV28 and TRBJ2-3, with 7 nucleotides matching TRBD2. V dropped 5 bases and J dropped 4; count of bases not matched to a gene: 6. CDR3 size: 14 residues. The germline V gene encodes CDR1 MDHEN and CDR2 SYDVKM. CDR3 sequence reads: CASSLARGADTQYF. The CDR3 DNA is TGTGCCAGCAGTCTAGCACGGGGGGCAGATACGCAGTATTTT.

The table lists this clone with a few counts. The rearrangement joins TRBV27 to TRBJ1-2; TRBD1 matches 9 bases. Trimming took 5 bases from V and 8 from J; bases not matched to a gene: 15. This CDR3 is built from 16 residues. CDR1 MNHEY and CDR2 SMNVEV come from the germline V gene (reference sequence). The CDR3 DNA follows: TGTGCCAGCAGTGCATCCGGGACAGGGAGAGTAGGGGGCTACACCTTC. This gives the protein CASSASGTGRVGGYTF.

The J gene is TRBJ1-2, the V gene TRBV18; D gene unclear. The germline gives CDR1 KGHSH, CDR2 LQKENI. With 0 bases removed from V and 2 bases from J, the gap between germline ends came to 7 bases. This CDR3 spans 14 amino acids. The CDR3 region is CASSPPTVNYGYTF. The CDR3 DNA reads TGTGCCAGCTCACCACCGACTGTCAACTATGGCTACACCTTC.

The chain combines TRBV6-6 with TRBJ1-2; 11 nucleotides agree with TRBD1. CDR3 length: 13 residues. V shed 6 bases and J 8 bases; nucleotides not matched to a gene: 5. Looked up from germline, CDR1 is MNHNY and CDR2 is SVGAGI (reference sequence). The CDR3 here is CASRLGQGDGYTF. The CDR3 DNA sequence: TGTGCCAGCAGACTGGGACAGGGGGACGGCTACACCTTC.

Worth noting for this clone: The identical CDR3 is also encoded by other nucleotide sequences in the sample. The chain is built from TRBV6-5 and TRBJ2-3; D gene unclear. The germline gives CDR1 MNHEY, CDR2 SVGAGI. With 6 bases removed from V and 0 bases from J, the gap between germline ends came to 4 bases. This CDR3 region has 12 residues. CDR3 sequence reads: CASSSSTDTQYF. The CDR3 coding sequence is TGTGCCAGCAGCTCGAGCACAGATACGCAGTATTTT.

In its sample, this clone was seen a few times. The chain is built from TRBV28 and TRBJ2-2; D is uncertain. This CDR3 spans 12 amino acids. Trimming stripped 3 bases from V and 5 bases from J, with 4 bases between. Germline V gives CDR1 MDHEN, CDR2 SYDVKM. CDR3 residues: CASSFDTGELFF. DNA of the CDR3: TGTGCCAGCAGTTTCGATACCGGGGAGCTGTTTTTT.

The genes are TRBV9 and TRBJ1-4; TRBD1 matches at 7 bases. The length of the CDR3 is 15 residues. Germline-derived CDR1 and CDR2 are SGDLS and YYNGEE. Unmatched junction bases numbered 4, after V lost 4 bases and J lost 1 base. CDR3 region: CASSPRQGTNEKLFF. In nucleotides, the CDR3 is TGTGCCAGCAGCCCCCGACAGGGAACTAATGAAAAACTGTTTTTT.

The DNA of the CDR3 is TGTGCCAGCAGCTTAGAGGTCACCAACTATGGCTACACCTTC. Protein: CASSLEVTNYGYTF. This sequence joins TRBV7-2 and TRBJ1-2, with D unresolved. CDR1 is SGHTA, CDR2 FQGNSA, per germline. CDR3 size: 14 residues. V lost 1 base to trimming and J lost 2 bases, with 8 bases between them.